The 3 T cell receptor beta chains below come from one sample, sequenced in a study of blood T cell repertoires in COVID-19 (TCRdb year 2020). Libraries were built with the immunoSEQ multiplex PCR assay. Entries here come from immuneACCESS through TCRdb and include only in-frame sequences with V and J called. Some clones fail to appear in such tables; in the studies checked, an unresolved V gene covers under half of the shortfall, and the cause of the remainder is unknown. This sample lists 100,000 to 120,000 clones; about 80% were detected once. Roughly 8% of the sample goes to the ten largest clones. Sequenced sample: peripheral blood. These receptors were collected from a middle-aged woman with acute or convalescent COVID-19.

As concerns this clone: Distinct nucleotide sequences in the sample also encode this CDR3. The V call is TRBV7-8, the J call TRBJ1-2, with no clear D. Germline CDR1 and CDR2: SGHVS and FQNEAQ. This CDR3 comprises 14 residues. The V end lost 1 base, the J end lost 2 bases, and 8 bases lay between the germline ends. The CDR3 DNA is TGTGCCAGCAGCTTAGATGCGGGGAACTATGGCTACACCTTC. Translating it yields CASSLDAGNYGYTF.

V usage is TRBV12-5 and J usage is TRBJ1-2; a weak D match, TRBD1 (6 bases). In germline, CDR1 is LGHNT, CDR2 FRNRAP. This CDR3 has 19 residues. Trimming took 1 base from V and 0 from J, leaving 21 bases between them. CDR3 coding DNA: TGTGCTAGTGGTTTGGGGTCTCTTAGTGGGGGCAGAGCTAACTATGGCTACACCTTC. It specifies CASGLGSLSGGRANYGYTF.

The chain links TRBV18 to TRBJ1-1; D is possibly TRBD1 (5 bases). CDR3 length equals 13 residues. V dropped 5 bases and J dropped 2 bases, with 9 bases sitting between them. Germline CDR1 is KGHSH and CDR2 is LQKENI. Here the CDR3 reads CASSWGVNTEAFF. The CDR3 region has the DNA TGTGCCAGCTCATGGGGGGTCAACACTGAAGCTTTCTTT.